The rows below give T cell receptor beta chains drawn from one sample of a study of blood T cell repertoires in COVID-19. Sequenced by immunoSEQ multiplex PCR; TCRdb stores in-frame clones only, minus some. The sample carries about 43,000 clones, around 86% recorded once. The sequenced sample was peripheral blood. The source of these receptors is a man in his 60s with active COVID-19. Both conserved end residues are part of each CDR3. The D gene is left open where the match is weak. For some rows the clone size is stated as once, few or many, or as a class when expanded; others skip it.

TRBJ2-7 | . | TRBV19 | TRBD2 | TGTGCCAGTAGTGGGGTTAGCGGGGGTACCTACGAGCAGTACTTC | CASSGVSGGTYEQYF
TRBJ1-1 | . | TRBV19 | . | TGTGCCAGTAGTGTCTACAGGATGAACACTGAAGCTTTCTTT | CASSVYRMNTEAFF
TRBJ2-1 | . | TRBV7-8 | . | TGTGCCAGCAGCTCTCGTGAAGGAGGGCCTGGAGATGAGCAGTTCTTC | CASSSREGGPGDEQFF
TRBJ1-1 | . | TRBV5-4 | . | TGTGCCAGCAGCTCGGGGGTAGAGTATTACACTGAAGCTTTCTTT | CASSSGVEYYTEAFF
TRBJ2-3 | . | TRBV11-2 | TRBD2 | TGTGCCAGCAGGCCCCGTCCGGGAGGGCCGGCAGATACGCAGTATTTT | CASRPRPGGPADTQYF
TRBJ2-7 | . | TRBV10-3 | TRBD1 | TGTGCCATCAGTGAGTCGGGACAGGGAGCATACGAGCAGTACTTC | CAISESGQGAYEQYF
TRBJ2-7 | . | TRBV2 | . | TGTGCCAGCAGCCCCGGGACAACGGCAAGGGAGCAGTACTTC | CASSPGTTAREQYF
TRBJ2-3 | once | TRBV7-3 | TRBD2 | TGTGCCAGCAGCATGACTAGCGCCACAGATACGCAGTATTTT | CASSMTSATDTQYF
TRBJ2-3 | . | TRBV28 | . | TGTGCCAGCAGTTCCTCGGTACCGCGCACAGATACGCAGTATTTT | CASSSSVPRTDTQYF
TRBJ2-2 | . | TRBV3-1/TRBV3-2 | . | TGTGCCAGCAGACATAGCCCCGGGGAGCTGTTTTTT | CASRHSPGELFF
TRBJ1-5 | . | TRBV18 | . | TGTGCCAGCTCACTCGGACAGAGAGGTCAGCCCCAGCATTTT | CASSLGQRGQPQHF
TRBJ2-5 | . | TRBV9 | TRBD1 | TGTGCCAGCAGCGCCGGACAGGGAGGATGGGAGACCCAGTACTTC | CASSAGQGGWETQYF
TRBJ2-1 | . | TRBV7-2 | TRBD2 | TGTGCCAGCAGCCTACTAGCGGAGGGGAGGTATGAGCAGTTCTTC | CASSLLAEGRYEQFF
TRBJ2-3 | once | TRBV14 | . | TGTGCCAGCAGCCAAGCACTCACAGATACGCAGTATTTT | CASSQALTDTQYF
TRBJ2-1 | . | TRBV27 | . | TGTGCCAGCAGTTTAAACGGACTTAGCTCCTACAATGAGCAGTTCTTC | CASSLNGLSSYNEQFF
TRBJ2-5 | . | TRBV6-2/TRBV6-3 | . | TGTGCCAGCAGTTACGGGCCCCAGGGGACCCAGTACTTC | CASSYGPQGTQYF
TRBJ2-2 | . | TRBV10-2 | TRBD2 | TGCGCCAGCAGTAGTCCGGGACTAGCGGGCAACACCGGGGAGCTGTTTTTT | CASSSPGLAGNTGELFF
TRBJ1-2 | . | TRBV29-1 | . | TGCAGCGTTGAAAAGGGAGGGGGTCTCAGCTATGGCTACACCTTC | CSVEKGGGLSYGYTF
TRBJ2-5 | . | TRBV5-1 | . | TGCGCCAGCAGCTTACGTTCGGGCGGGGAGACCCAGTACTTC | CASSLRSGGETQYF
TRBJ2-7 | . | TRBV28 | TRBD1 | TGTGCCAGCATCCGGGACAGTAACTACGAGCAGTACTTC | CASIRDSNYEQYF
TRBJ2-3 | . | TRBV15 | . | TGTGCCACCTCCCCGGCCGGGGATACGCAGTATTTT | CATSPAGDTQYF
TRBJ1-2 | . | TRBV28 | TRBD1 | TGTGCCAGCAGACAGGGGGCCGGTCTTGGCTACACCTTC | CASRQGAGLGYTF
TRBJ2-5 | . | TRBV6-5 | TRBD2 | TGTGCCAGCGGGGGAGGGTGGAACCAAGAGACCCAGTACTTC | CASGGGWNQETQYF
TRBJ2-7 | . | TRBV3-1/TRBV3-2 | TRBD2 | TGTGCCAGCAGCCAAGTTTTAGCGGGCTCCTACGAGCAGTACTTC | CASSQVLAGSYEQYF
TRBJ2-3 | . | TRBV11-3 | TRBD1 | TGTGCCAGCAGCTTAAGACAGGGGGCAGATACGCAGTATTTT | CASSLRQGADTQYF
TRBJ2-1 | once | TRBV15 | TRBD2 | TGTGCCACCAACAGAATAGCGGGCGCACCCAATGAGCAGTTCTTC | CATNRIAGAPNEQFF
TRBJ2-3 | . | TRBV7-3 | TRBD1 | TGTGCCAGCAGCCGGGACAGGGCAGATACGCAGTATTTT | CASSRDRADTQYF
TRBJ1-5 | . | TRBV19 | . | TGTGCCAGTAGGACAGGTGAACAGCCCCAGCATTTT | CASRTGEQPQHF
TRBJ2-2 | few | TRBV7-2 | . | TGTGCCAGCAGCTTAATGGCCAGAGGGAACACCGGGGAGCTGTTTTTT | CASSLMARGNTGELFF
TRBJ2-1 | . | TRBV6-1 | . | TGTGCCAGCAGTGAAAGTGAGGGAGCGAGCTACAATGAGCAGTTCTTC | CASSESEGASYNEQFF
TRBJ1-1 | . | TRBV2 | . | TGTGCCAGCAGTGAATTTCACAAGAACACTGAAGCTTTCTTT | CASSEFHKNTEAFF
TRBJ2-1 | . | TRBV25-1 | . | TGTGCCAGCAGTGAATACGAGGACTTCAATGAGCAGTTCTTC | CASSEYEDFNEQFF
TRBJ1-1 | . | TRBV6-5 | . | TGTGCCAGCAGACCCGTAGGGGGCACTGAAGCTTTCTTT | CASRPVGGTEAFF
TRBJ2-3 | . | TRBV2 | TRBD1 | TGTGCCAGCAGCGGCACAGGGGACGGGCATACGCAGTATTTT | CASSGTGDGHTQYF
TRBJ2-3 | . | TRBV5-1 | . | TGCGCCAGCAGCTTGGGACTAGTGGGGGTTGACCCCACAGATACGCAGTATTTT | CASSLGLVGVDPTDTQYF
TRBJ2-2 | . | TRBV2 | . | TGTGCCAGCAAACTGTCGCAGGGTACAACCGGGGAGCTGTTTTTT | CASKLSQGTTGELFF
TRBJ1-1 | . | TRBV5-8 | . | TGTGCCAGCAGCTTCGGGAGGGAGGGGTGGTCTGAAGCTTTCTTT | CASSFGREGWSEAFF
TRBJ2-1 | . | TRBV7-6 | TRBD2 | TGTGCCAGCAGCTCGTTACTAGCGGGATACAATGAGCAGTTCTTC | CASSSLLAGYNEQFF
TRBJ1-2 | . | TRBV4-2 | . | TGTGCCAGCAGCCGCCGGGGTCAATTGGGACTAGCTAACTATGGCTACACCTTC | CASSRRGQLGLANYGYTF
TRBJ2-7 | . | TRBV9 | . | TGTGCCAGCAGCGTAGCCCCCGCCTCTAGCTACGAGCAGTACTTC | CASSVAPASSYEQYF
TRBJ2-5 | . | TRBV7-2 | . | TGTGCCAGCAGCTTAAGACAGTCACAAGAGACCCAGTACTTC | CASSLRQSQETQYF
TRBJ1-1 | . | TRBV18 | . | TGTGCCAGCTCACGAACACAGAACACTGAAGCTTTCTTT | CASSRTQNTEAFF